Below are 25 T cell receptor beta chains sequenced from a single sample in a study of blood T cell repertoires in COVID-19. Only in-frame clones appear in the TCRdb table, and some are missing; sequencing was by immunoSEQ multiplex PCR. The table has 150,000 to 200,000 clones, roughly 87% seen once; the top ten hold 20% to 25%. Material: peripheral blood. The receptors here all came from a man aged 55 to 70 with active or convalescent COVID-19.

The CDR3 spells CASSHPWRERETQYF. The CDR3 coding sequence is TGCGCCAGCAGCCACCCATGGAGGGAAAGGGAGACCCAGTACTTC. The chain has TRBV4-1 and TRBJ2-5; weak D call: TRBD2 (6 bases). This CDR3 is built from 15 residues. Trimming removed 3 bases at V and 5 bases at J, with 16 bases between. The V gene's germline CDR1 is MGHRA and CDR2 YSYEKL.

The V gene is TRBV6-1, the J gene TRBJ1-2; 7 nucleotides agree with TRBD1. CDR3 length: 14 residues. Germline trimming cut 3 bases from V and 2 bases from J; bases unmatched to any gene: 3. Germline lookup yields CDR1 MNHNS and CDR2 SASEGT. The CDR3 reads CASSEGGQNYGYTF. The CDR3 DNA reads TGTGCCAGCAGTGAGGGGGGACAGAACTATGGCTACACCTTC.

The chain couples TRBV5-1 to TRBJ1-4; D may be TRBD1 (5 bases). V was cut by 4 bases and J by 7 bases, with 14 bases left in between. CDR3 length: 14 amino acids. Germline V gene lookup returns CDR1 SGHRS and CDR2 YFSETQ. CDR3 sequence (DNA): TGCGCCAGCAGCGCCGATAGGGGCAGTGAAAAACTGTTTTTT. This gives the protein CASSADRGSEKLFF.

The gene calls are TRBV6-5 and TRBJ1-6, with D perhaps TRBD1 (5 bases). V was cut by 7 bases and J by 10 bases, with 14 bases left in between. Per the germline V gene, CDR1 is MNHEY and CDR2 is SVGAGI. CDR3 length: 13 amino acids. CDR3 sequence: CASTVSGLSPLHF. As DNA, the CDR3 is TGTGCCAGCACGGTCTCAGGGCTCTCACCCCTCCACTTT.

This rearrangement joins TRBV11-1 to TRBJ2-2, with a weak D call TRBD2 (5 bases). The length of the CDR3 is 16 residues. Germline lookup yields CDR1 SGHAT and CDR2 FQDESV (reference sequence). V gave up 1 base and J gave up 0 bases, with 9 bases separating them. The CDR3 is CASSLVEGTNTGELFF. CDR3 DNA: TGTGCCAGCAGCTTAGTAGAGGGTACGAACACCGGGGAGCTGTTTTTT. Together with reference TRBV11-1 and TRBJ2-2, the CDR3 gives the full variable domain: EAEVAQSPRYKITEKSQAVAFWCDPISGHATLYWYRQILGQGPELLVQFQDESVVDDSQLPKDRFSAERLKGVDSTLKIQPAELGDSAMYLCASSLVEGTNTGELFFGEGSRLTVL.

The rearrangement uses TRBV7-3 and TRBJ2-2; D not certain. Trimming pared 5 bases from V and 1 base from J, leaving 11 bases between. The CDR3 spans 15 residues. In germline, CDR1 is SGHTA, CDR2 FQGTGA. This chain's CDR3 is CASSPGSGNTGELFF. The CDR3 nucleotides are TGTGCCAGCAGCCCCGGGTCCGGGAACACCGGGGAGCTGTTTTTT.

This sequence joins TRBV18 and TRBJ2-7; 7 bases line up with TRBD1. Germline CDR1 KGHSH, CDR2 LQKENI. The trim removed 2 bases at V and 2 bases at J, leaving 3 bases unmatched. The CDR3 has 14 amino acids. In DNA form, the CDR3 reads TGTGCCAGCTCACCAGGGACAGCTACCTACGAGCAGTACTTC. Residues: CASSPGTATYEQYF.

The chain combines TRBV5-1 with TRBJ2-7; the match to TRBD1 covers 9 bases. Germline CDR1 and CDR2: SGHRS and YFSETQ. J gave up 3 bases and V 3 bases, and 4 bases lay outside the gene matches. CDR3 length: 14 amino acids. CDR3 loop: CASSYQDRGYEQYF. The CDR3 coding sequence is TGCGCCAGCAGCTACCAGGACAGGGGCTACGAGCAGTACTTC.

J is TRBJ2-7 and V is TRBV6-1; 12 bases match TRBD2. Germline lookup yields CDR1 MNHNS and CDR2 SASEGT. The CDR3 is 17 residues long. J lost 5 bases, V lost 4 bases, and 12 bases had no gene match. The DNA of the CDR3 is TGTGCCAGCAGTGTACCTAGCGGGGGGGCCAGATGGAACGAGCAGTACTTC. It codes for CASSVPSGGARWNEQYF.

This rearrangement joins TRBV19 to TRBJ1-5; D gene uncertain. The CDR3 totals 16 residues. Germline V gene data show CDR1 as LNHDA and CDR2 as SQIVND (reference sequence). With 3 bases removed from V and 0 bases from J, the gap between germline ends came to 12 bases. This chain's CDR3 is CASSIRLGPSNQPQHF. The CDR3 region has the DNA TGTGCCAGTAGTATTCGTTTGGGCCCTAGCAATCAGCCCCAGCATTTT.

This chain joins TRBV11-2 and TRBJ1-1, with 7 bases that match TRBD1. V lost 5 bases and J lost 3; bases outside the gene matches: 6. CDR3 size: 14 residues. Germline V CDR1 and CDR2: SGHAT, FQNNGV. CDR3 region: CASSARGRDTEAFF. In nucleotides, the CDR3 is TGTGCCAGCAGCGCGAGGGGGCGAGACACTGAAGCTTTCTTT. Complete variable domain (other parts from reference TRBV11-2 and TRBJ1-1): EAGVAQSPRYKIIEKRQSVAFWCNPISGHATLYWYQQILGQGPKLLIQFQNNGVVDDSQLPKDRFSAERLKGVDSTLKIQPAKLEDSAVYLCASSARGRDTEAFFGQGTRLTVV.

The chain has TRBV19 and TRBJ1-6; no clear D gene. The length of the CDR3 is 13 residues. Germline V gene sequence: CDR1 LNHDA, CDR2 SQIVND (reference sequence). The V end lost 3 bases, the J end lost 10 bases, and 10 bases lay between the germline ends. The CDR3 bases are TGTGCCAGTAGTATCTCTGGAGAGTCACCCCTCCACTTT. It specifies CASSISGESPLHF.

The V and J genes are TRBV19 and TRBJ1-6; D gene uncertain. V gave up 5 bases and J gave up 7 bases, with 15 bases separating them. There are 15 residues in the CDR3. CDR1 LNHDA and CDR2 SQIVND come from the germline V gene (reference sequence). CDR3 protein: CASSPILGVNSPLHF. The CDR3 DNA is TGTGCCAGTAGTCCAATTCTCGGAGTGAATTCACCCCTCCACTTT.

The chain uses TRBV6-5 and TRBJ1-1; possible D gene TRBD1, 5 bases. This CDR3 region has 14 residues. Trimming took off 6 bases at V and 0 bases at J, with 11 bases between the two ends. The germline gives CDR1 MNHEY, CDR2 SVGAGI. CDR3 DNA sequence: TGTGCCAGCAGCGCTAGACAGCTGAACACTGAAGCTTTCTTT. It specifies CASSARQLNTEAFF.

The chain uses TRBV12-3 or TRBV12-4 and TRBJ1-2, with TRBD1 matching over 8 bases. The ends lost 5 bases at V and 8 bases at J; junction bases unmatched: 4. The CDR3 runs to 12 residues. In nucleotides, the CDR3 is TGTGCCAGCAGTCAGGGGGCGCGGGGCTACACCTTC. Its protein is CASSQGARGYTF.

The CDR3 bases are TGTGCCAGCTCGACTAGCACGTCGAACACCGGGGAGCTGTTTTTT. Its protein product is CASSTSTSNTGELFF. The chain joins TRBV2 to TRBJ2-2; 7 bases match TRBD2. This CDR3 contains 15 residues. Germline CDR1 SNHLY, CDR2 FYNNEI. The J segment lost 0 bases and the V segment lost 8 bases, leaving 6 bases of the junction unmatched.

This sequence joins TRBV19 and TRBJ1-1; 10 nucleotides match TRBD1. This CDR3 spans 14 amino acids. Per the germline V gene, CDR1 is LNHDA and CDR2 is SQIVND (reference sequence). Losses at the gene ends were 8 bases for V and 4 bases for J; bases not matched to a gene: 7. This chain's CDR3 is CASRRDRGGTEAFF. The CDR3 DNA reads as TGTGCCAGTCGGCGGGACAGGGGTGGCACTGAAGCTTTCTTT.

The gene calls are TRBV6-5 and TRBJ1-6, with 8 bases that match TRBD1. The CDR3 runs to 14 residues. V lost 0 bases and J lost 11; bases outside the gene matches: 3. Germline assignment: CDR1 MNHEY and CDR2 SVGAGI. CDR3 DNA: TGTGCCAGCAGTTACTCAACAGGGGGGACACCCCTCCACTTT. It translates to CASSYSTGGTPLHF.

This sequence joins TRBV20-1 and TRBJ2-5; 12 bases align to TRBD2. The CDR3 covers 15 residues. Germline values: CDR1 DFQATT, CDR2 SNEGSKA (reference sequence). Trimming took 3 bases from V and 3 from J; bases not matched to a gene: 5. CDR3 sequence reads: CSASRSSGGEETQYF. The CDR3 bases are TGCAGTGCTAGTAGGTCTAGCGGGGGGGAAGAGACCCAGTACTTC.

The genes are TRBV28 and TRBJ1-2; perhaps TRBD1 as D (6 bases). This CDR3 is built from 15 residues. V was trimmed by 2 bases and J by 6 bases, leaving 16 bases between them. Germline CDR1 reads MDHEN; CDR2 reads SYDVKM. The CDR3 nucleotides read TGTGCCAGCAGTTTAGGGTCACAGGGCGCCAATGGCTACACCTTC. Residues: CASSLGSQGANGYTF.

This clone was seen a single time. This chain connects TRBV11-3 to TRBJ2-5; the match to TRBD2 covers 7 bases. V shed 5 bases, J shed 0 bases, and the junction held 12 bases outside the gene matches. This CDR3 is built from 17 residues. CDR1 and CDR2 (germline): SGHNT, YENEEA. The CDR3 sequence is CASSPGTTSSHQETQYF. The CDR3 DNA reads TGTGCCAGCAGCCCGGGGACGACTAGCAGCCACCAAGAGACCCAGTACTTC.

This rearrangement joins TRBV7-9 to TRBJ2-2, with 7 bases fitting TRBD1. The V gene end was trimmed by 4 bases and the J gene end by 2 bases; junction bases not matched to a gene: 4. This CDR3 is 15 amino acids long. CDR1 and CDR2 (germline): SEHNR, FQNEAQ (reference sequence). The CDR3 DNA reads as TGTGCCAGCAGCTCGGGACAGCTTAACACCGGGGAGCTGTTTTTT. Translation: CASSSGQLNTGELFF.

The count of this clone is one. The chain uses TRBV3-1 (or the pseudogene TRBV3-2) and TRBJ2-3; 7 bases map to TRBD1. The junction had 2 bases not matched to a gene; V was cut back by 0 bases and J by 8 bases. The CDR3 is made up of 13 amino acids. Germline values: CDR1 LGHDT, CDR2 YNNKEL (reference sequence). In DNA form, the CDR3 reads TGTGCCAGCAGCCAAGAGGACAGGTTTACGCAGTATTTT. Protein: CASSQEDRFTQYF.

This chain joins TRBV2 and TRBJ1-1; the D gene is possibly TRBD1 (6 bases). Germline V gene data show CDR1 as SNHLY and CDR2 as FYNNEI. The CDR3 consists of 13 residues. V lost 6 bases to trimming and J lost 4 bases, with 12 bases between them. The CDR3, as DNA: TGTGCCAGCAGCAACAGGGCTGCCACTGAAGCTTTCTTT. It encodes CASSNRAATEAFF. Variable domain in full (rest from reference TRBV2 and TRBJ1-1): EPEVTQTPSHQVTQMGQEVILRCVPISNHLYFYWYRQILGQKVEFLVSFYNNEISEKSEIFDDQFSVERPDGSNFTLKIRSTKLEDSAMYFCASSNRAATEAFFGQGTRLTVV.

The CDR3 reads CAISPSGVGDTQYF. The DNA of the CDR3 is TGTGCCATCAGCCCTAGCGGGGTTGGGGATACGCAGTATTTT. The chain recombines TRBV10-3 with TRBJ2-3; 9 positions match TRBD2. Germline assignment: CDR1 ENHRY and CDR2 SYGVKD. The J segment lost 6 bases and the V segment lost 6 bases, leaving 7 bases of the junction unmatched. The CDR3 runs to 14 residues.